This passage covers 15 T cell receptor beta chains from one sample sequenced in a study of blood T cell repertoires in COVID-19. Assay used: immunoSEQ multiplex PCR; TCRdb lists only in-frame clones, some missing. The data contain 150,000 to 200,000 clones, more than 85% of them singletons. Sequencing input: peripheral blood. The receptors shown here come from a man over 45 with acute or convalescent COVID-19.

The rearrangement uses TRBV10-3 and TRBJ2-7; TRBD2 aligns across 12 bases. With 10 bases clipped from V and 4 bases from J, the junction kept 17 bases outside the gene matches. Germline V gene lookup returns CDR1 ENHRY and CDR2 SYGVKD. The CDR3 has 17 residues. CDR3 region: CATSPASGGGGSYEQYV. The CDR3 region has the DNA TGTGCCACCTCCCCGGCTAGCGGGGGGGGAGGCTCGTACGAGCAGTACGTC.

The gene calls are TRBV10-1 and TRBJ1-2; D remains unclear. The V and J ends lost 6 bases and 5 bases respectively, with 7 bases between them. The CDR3 totals 11 residues. Germline CDR1 is WNHNN and CDR2 is SYGVQD (reference sequence). CDR3: CASRGRYGYTF. The CDR3 coding sequence is TGCGCCAGCAGGGGGAGGTATGGCTACACCTTC.

The gene calls are TRBV27 and TRBJ1-2; D perhaps matches TRBD1 (6 bases). Trimming removed 5 bases from V and 4 bases from J, with 14 bases in between. Germline assignment: CDR1 MNHEY and CDR2 SMNVEV (reference sequence). The CDR3 length is 14 residues. CDR3 region: CASSPYRVGYGYTF. CDR3 coding DNA: TGTGCCAGCAGTCCTTACAGGGTCGGCTATGGCTACACCTTC.

The chain couples TRBV14 to TRBJ2-5, with a possible D match to TRBD1 (6 bases). CDR1 and CDR2 from the germline V gene are SGHDN and FVKESK. CDR3 length equals 13 residues. With 2 bases removed from V and 5 bases from J, the gap between germline ends came to 9 bases. In DNA, the CDR3 is TGTGCCAGCAGCCAATGGGGGCTGGAGACCCAGTACTTC. Protein product: CASSQWGLETQYF. Full variable domain (missing parts from reference TRBV14 and TRBJ2-5): EAGVTQFPSHSVIEKGQTVTLRCDPISGHDNLYWYRRVMGKEIKFLLHFVKESKQDESGMPNNRFLAERTGGTYSTLKVQPAELEDSGVYFCASSQWGLETQYFGPGTRLLVL.

This chain uses TRBV6-5 with TRBJ2-4; 7 bases agree with TRBD1. CDR1 and CDR2 (germline): MNHEY, SVGAGI. The ends lost 4 bases at V and 0 bases at J; junction bases unmatched: 6. This CDR3 spans 16 amino acids. CDR3 nucleotides: TGTGCCAGCAGTTTAGGGGGCCAACTAGCCAAAAACATTCAGTACTTC. Encoded protein: CASSLGGQLAKNIQYF.

V usage is TRBV18 and J usage is TRBJ1-5, with 9 positions matching TRBD1. CDR1 is KGHSH, CDR2 LQKENI, per germline. CDR3 size: 15 residues. The trim removed 6 bases at V and 6 bases at J, leaving 9 bases unmatched. Written as DNA, the CDR3 is TGTGCCAGCTCCCCCCCCGGGACAGGGAGTCAGCCCCAGCATTTT. This codes for CASSPPGTGSQPQHF. The whole variable domain, filled in from reference TRBV18 and TRBJ1-5, reads NAGVMQNPRHLVRRRGQEARLRCSPMKGHSHVYWYRQLPEEGLKFMVYLQKENIIDESGMPKERFSAEFPKEGPSILRIQQVVRGDSAAYFCASSPPGTGSQPQHFGDGTRLSIL.

The chain couples TRBV27 to TRBJ1-4; tentative D call: TRBD1 (5 bases). The V end lost 5 bases, the J end lost 5 bases, and 15 bases lay between the germline ends. CDR1 is MNHEY, CDR2 SMNVEV, per germline (reference sequence). The CDR3 covers 15 residues. Here the CDR3 DNA reads TGTGCCAGCAGTGTTAGGGGTAGGGCGAATGAAAAACTGTTTTTT. It encodes CASSVRGRANEKLFF.

The chain combines TRBV7-3 with TRBJ2-2; 13 bases are a match to TRBD2. In germline, CDR1 is SGHTA, CDR2 FQGTGA. The junction had 6 bases not matched to a gene; V was cut back by 11 bases and J by 6 bases. The length of the CDR3 is 14 residues. CDR3 coding DNA: TGTGCCTGTCGACTAGCGGGAGGAGCCGGGGAGCTGTTTTTT. It translates to CACRLAGGAGELFF.

The chain has TRBV7-9 and TRBJ2-4, with 9 bases identical to TRBD2. There are 17 residues in the CDR3. The V gene's germline CDR1 is SEHNR and CDR2 FQNEAQ (reference sequence). The V gene end was trimmed by 6 bases and the J gene end by 1 base; junction bases not matched to a gene: 10. DNA of the CDR3: TGTGCCAGCAGACCTAGGGCTAGCGGGGTCGCCAAAAACATTCAGTACTTC. Protein sequence: CASRPRASGVAKNIQYF.

This rearrangement joins TRBV21-1 to TRBJ1-4; TRBD1 was called by the table and not checked on the DNA. TRBV21-1 has pseudogene status. This CDR3 region has 16 residues. CDR3 nucleotides: TGTGCCAGCAGCAAAGACAGGGGGCGGTGTAGTGAAAAACTGTTTTTT. This gives the protein CASSKDRGRCSEKLFF.

This sequence joins TRBV19 and TRBJ2-1, with 8 bases aligning to TRBD1. The V segment lost 6 bases and the J segment 8 bases; nucleotides outside the gene matches: 9. The CDR3 loop spans 14 amino acids. Per germline, CDR1 LNHDA and CDR2 SQIVND (reference sequence). The CDR3 protein is CASRQTGDSDEQFF. The CDR3 nucleotides are TGTGCCAGTAGACAGACAGGGGACTCGGATGAGCAGTTCTTC.

The rearrangement joins TRBV18 to TRBJ1-4; TRBD1 matches at 11 bases. V was pared by 2 bases and J by 8 bases, with 4 bases of the junction left unmatched. From germline, CDR1 is KGHSH and CDR2 LQKENI. The CDR3 sequence is 15 residues long. In DNA form, the CDR3 reads TGTGCCAGCTCACCAAGCGGGACAGGGGGAGAAAAACTGTTTTTT. The encoded protein is CASSPSGTGGEKLFF.

The chain has TRBV5-5 and TRBJ1-1; D is undetermined. The CDR3 covers 14 residues. Trimming stripped 4 bases from V and 1 base from J, with 11 bases between. Germline-derived CDR1 and CDR2 are SGHKS and YYEKEE (reference sequence). The CDR3 reads CASSPNPPNTEAFF. For the CDR3, the DNA is TGTGCCAGCAGCCCTAACCCACCGAACACTGAAGCTTTCTTT.

The CDR3: CASHGTWYQETQYF. CDR3 nucleotide sequence: TGTGCCAGCCACGGGACTTGGTACCAAGAGACCCAGTACTTC. The chain has TRBV2 and TRBJ2-5; tentative D call: TRBD2 (6 bases). V lost 8 bases and J 0 bases, leaving 13 bases between the germline ends. Germline-derived CDR1 and CDR2 are SNHLY and FYNNEI. The CDR3 spans 14 residues.

The chain joins TRBV6-5 to TRBJ1-2; tentative D call: TRBD1 (6 bases). The length of the CDR3 is 14 residues. V lost 6 bases and J lost 0, with 11 bases in between. CDR1 and CDR2 (germline): MNHEY, SVGAGI. Here the CDR3 reads CASSSTGANYGYTF. CDR3 in DNA: TGTGCCAGCAGCTCGACAGGAGCTAACTATGGCTACACCTTC.